The 6 T cell receptor beta chains given below trace back to one sample, sequenced in a study of beta chain features in type 1 diabetes. Findings and caveats of the study: A moderate, significant TCRB CDR3 shortening appeared in type 1 diabetes across four CD4+ subsets.

Sequencing targeted expressed TCRB transcripts, as all isolated RNA had been reverse transcribed. Data came from immunoSEQ multiplex PCR; TCRdb stores just in-frame clones and leaves some out. Found here are 95,000 to 150,000 clones, over 15% of them singletons; the top ten hold 2% to 2.5%. Their antigen targets remain unknown. Sequencing was carried out using central memory CD4+ T cells from blood. Receptors originate from a man aged 25 to 45 with type 1 diabetes.

The V call is TRBV19, the J call TRBJ2-1; TRBD2 matches at 9 bases. The CDR3 contains 17 residues. Germline lookup yields CDR1 LNHDA and CDR2 SQIVND (reference sequence). V was pared by 2 bases and J by 2 bases, with 7 bases of the junction left unmatched. CDR3 amino acids: CASSIRKRGEPYNEQFF. The CDR3 DNA follows: TGTGCCAGTAGTATAAGGAAGCGGGGGGAACCCTACAATGAGCAGTTCTTC.

This clone came up many times. A junction boundary mismatches the germline segment, possibly from a read error. CDR3 sequence reads: CASGLRLADSYNEQFF. Here the CDR3 DNA reads TGTGCCAGCGGCTTACGACTAGCGGATTCCTACAATGAGCAGTTCTTC. The chain uses TRBV11-2 and TRBJ2-1, with TRBD2 identical over 9 bases. The germline CDR1 and CDR2 sequences are SGHAT and FQNNGV. This CDR3 is 16 amino acids long.

The DNA of the CDR3 is TGCAGCGTGGAAATGCAGGGACAGAAGGACTATGGCTACACCTTC. Amino acid sequence: CSVEMQGQKDYGYTF. The chain joins TRBV29-1 to TRBJ1-2, with 7 bases aligning to TRBD1. With 6 bases clipped from V and 3 bases from J, the junction kept 13 bases outside the gene matches. The germline V gene encodes CDR1 SQVTM and CDR2 ANQGSEA. The CDR3 covers 15 residues.

J is TRBJ2-1 and V is TRBV5-1; 9 positions agree with TRBD1. V shed 4 bases, J shed 4 bases, and the junction held 6 bases outside the gene matches. The length of the CDR3 is 15 residues. CDR1 is SGHRS and CDR2 is YFSETQ in the germline V gene. CDR3: CASSRGQGTYNEQFF. The CDR3 bases are TGCGCCAGCAGCCGGGGACAGGGCACGTACAATGAGCAGTTCTTC.

To note about this clone: This may be a read error, as it is one base from a much larger clone. The same CDR3 can be traced to other DNA sequences in this sample. This rearrangement joins TRBV7-2 to TRBJ2-3; unclear D gene. The ends were cut back, 5 bases at V and 2 bases at J, with 5 bases in the middle. This CDR3 has 12 amino acids. Germline lookup yields CDR1 SGHTA and CDR2 FQGNSA. DNA for the CDR3: TGTGCCAGCAGCACATACACAGATACGCAGTATTTT. Translation: CASSTYTDTQYF.

The V and J genes are TRBV19 and TRBJ1-5; possibly TRBD1 for D (6 bases). Germline CDR1 is LNHDA and CDR2 is SQIVND (reference sequence). The ends were cut back, 4 bases at V and 2 bases at J, with 15 bases in the middle. This CDR3 has 16 residues. The CDR3 nucleotides are TGTGCCAGTAGTACGACAGGCGTGGTGGGCAATCAGCCCCAGCATTTT. Encoded protein: CASSTTGVVGNQPQHF.